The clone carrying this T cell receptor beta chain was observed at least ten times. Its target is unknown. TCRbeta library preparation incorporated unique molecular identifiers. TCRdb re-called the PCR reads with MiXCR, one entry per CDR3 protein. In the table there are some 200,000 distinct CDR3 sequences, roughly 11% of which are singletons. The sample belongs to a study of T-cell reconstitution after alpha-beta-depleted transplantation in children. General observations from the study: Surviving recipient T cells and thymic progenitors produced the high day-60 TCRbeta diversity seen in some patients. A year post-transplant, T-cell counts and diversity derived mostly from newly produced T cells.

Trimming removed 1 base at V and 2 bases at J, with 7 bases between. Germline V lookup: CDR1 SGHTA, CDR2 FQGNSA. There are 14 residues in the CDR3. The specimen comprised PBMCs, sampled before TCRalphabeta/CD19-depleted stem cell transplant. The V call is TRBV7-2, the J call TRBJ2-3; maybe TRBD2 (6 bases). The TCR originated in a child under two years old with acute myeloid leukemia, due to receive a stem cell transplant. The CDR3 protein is CASSLVAATDTQYF. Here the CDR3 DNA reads TGTGCCAGCAGCTTAGTAGCGGCCACAGATACGCAGTATTTT.